This is a list of T cell receptor beta chains from one sample in a study of blood T cell repertoires in COVID-19. Sequenced by immunoSEQ multiplex PCR; TCRdb stores in-frame clones only, minus some. The sample has approximately 330,000 clones, roughly nine tenths seen once. The sequenced sample was PBMCs or T cells enriched from blood (not recorded which). All receptors derive from a woman in her thirties who had recovered from COVID-19. Each CDR3 is given with its conserved first and last residue. The D gene is left open where the match is weak. Clone size, where shown, is once, few, many, or a class for clones that have expanded.

clone_size	d_call	v_call	j_call	cdr3_aa	cdr3_nt
.	TRBD1	TRBV24-1	TRBJ2-7	CATSESGQGYEQYF	TGTGCCACCAGTGAGTCGGGACAGGGCTACGAGCAGTACTTC
few	.	TRBV2	TRBJ1-5	CASAYTRDSNQPQHF	TGTGCCAGCGCCTACACTAGAGATAGCAATCAGCCCCAGCATTTT
.	TRBD1	TRBV27	TRBJ2-1	CASSPRTGYNEQFF	TGTGCCAGCAGTCCTAGGACAGGATACAATGAGCAGTTCTTC
.	.	TRBV7-2	TRBJ2-7	CASSFGAGRVTHEQYF	TGTGCCAGCAGCTTTGGCGCCGGCAGGGTAACCCACGAGCAGTACTTC
.	TRBD1	TRBV7-2	TRBJ2-5	CASSLGGQGSETQYF	TGTGCCAGCAGCTTAGGGGGACAGGGGTCAGAGACCCAGTACTTC
once	.	TRBV5-6	TRBJ2-1	CASSPPSSYNEQFF	TGTGCCAGCAGCCCCCCTTCCTCCTACAATGAGCAGTTCTTC
.	.	TRBV28	TRBJ2-1	CASSLSSGGQFF	TGTGCCAGCAGTCTTAGCTCCGGCGGGCAGTTCTTC
.	.	TRBV12-5	TRBJ1-4	CARREYEKLFF	TGTGCTAGGAGGGAATATGAAAAACTGTTTTTT
.	.	TRBV15	TRBJ2-7	CATSKTRQAPGYF	TGTGCCACCAGCAAGACCAGACAGGCCCCGGGGTACTTC
.	TRBD1	TRBV27	TRBJ2-6	CASSNRDRGSGANVLTF	TGTGCCAGCAGTAACCGGGACAGGGGCTCTGGGGCCAACGTCCTGACTTTC
.	TRBD1	TRBV25-1	TRBJ1-2	CASSDTTGDYGYTF	TGTGCCAGCAGTGACACCACAGGGGACTATGGCTACACCTTC
once	.	TRBV25-1	TRBJ2-1	CASRRQHNEQFF	TGTGCCAGCAGACGACAGCACAATGAGCAGTTCTTC
.	.	TRBV5-1	TRBJ2-7	CASSLEQGWGEQYF	TGCGCCAGCAGCTTGGAACAGGGCTGGGGCGAGCAGTACTTC
.	.	TRBV19	TRBJ2-3	CASSMNTNTDTQYF	TGTGCCAGTAGTATGAACACAAACACAGATACGCAGTATTTT
.	.	TRBV30	TRBJ1-6	CAWSPPRAGGNSPLHF	TGTGCCTGGAGTCCACCCCGGGCCGGGGGGAATTCACCCCTCCACTTT
.	.	TRBV28	TRBJ2-7	CASSSVSGTPSYEQYF	TGTGCCAGCAGCTCCGTTTCCGGGACACCTTCCTACGAGCAGTACTTC
.	.	TRBV7-2	TRBJ1-2	CASSLAAQEYGYTF	TGTGCCAGCAGCCTGGCCGCACAGGAGTATGGCTACACCTTC
few	.	TRBV2	TRBJ2-2	CASSLHRDFPTGELFF	TGTGCCAGCAGCCTGCACCGGGACTTCCCCACCGGGGAGCTGTTTTTT
.	TRBD1	TRBV4-2	TRBJ2-5	CASSQDAGGQETQYF	TGTGCCAGCAGCCAAGATGCAGGGGGTCAAGAGACCCAGTACTTC
.	TRBD1	TRBV27	TRBJ2-7	CASSSPSGGLDEQYF	TGTGCCAGCAGTTCCCCCTCAGGGGGCCTGGACGAGCAGTACTTC
.	.	TRBV5-5	TRBJ2-7	CASSLLPGNYEQYF	TGTGCCAGCAGCTTGCTTCCTGGCAACTACGAGCAGTACTTC
.	TRBD1	TRBV13	TRBJ1-1	CASSSPRQGSVTEAFF	TGTGCCAGCAGCTCGCCTAGACAGGGTTCGGTCACTGAAGCTTTCTTT
.	TRBD1	TRBV28	TRBJ1-2	CASSLWDRERDGYTF	TGTGCCAGCAGTTTGTGGGACAGGGAGAGGGACGGCTACACCTTC
once	TRBD1	TRBV7-2	TRBJ1-5	CASSLGGGGYQPQHF	TGTGCCAGCAGCTTAGGAGGGGGCGGTTATCAGCCCCAGCATTTT
.	TRBD1	TRBV27	TRBJ1-2	CASSDKPGGPAEGYTF	TGTGCCAGCAGTGACAAACCAGGGGGGCCAGCGGAAGGCTACACCTTC
.	.	TRBV3-1/TRBV3-2	TRBJ2-7	CASSQDGQLYEQYF	TGTGCCAGCAGCCAAGATGGGCAGCTCTACGAGCAGTACTTC
.	.	TRBV11-2	TRBJ2-1	CASSFGSGNEQFF	TGTGCCAGCAGCTTTGGTAGCGGCAATGAGCAGTTCTTC
once	.	TRBV18	TRBJ1-4	CASSPLQGTNEKLFF	TGTGCCAGCTCACCGCTTCAGGGAACTAATGAAAAACTGTTTTTT
many	TRBD1	TRBV19	TRBJ2-2	CASSTRTGSVTGELFF	TGTGCCAGTAGTACTCGGACAGGTTCGGTAACCGGGGAGCTGTTTTTT
.	TRBD2	TRBV7-9	TRBJ2-7	CASSTPRQREFSYEQYF	TGTGCCAGCAGCACCCCAAGGCAGCGGGAGTTCTCCTACGAGCAGTACTTC
.	.	TRBV9	TRBJ1-3	CASSVVSEGWNTIYF	TGTGCCAGCAGCGTAGTGAGCGAGGGTTGGAACACCATATATTTT
.	.	TRBV30	TRBJ1-3	CAWRGGSGNTIYF	TGTGCCTGGAGAGGGGGTTCAGGAAACACCATATATTTT
.	.	TRBV19	TRBJ2-1	CAISRGFTYNEQFF	TGTGCCATATCTCGCGGGTTCACCTACAATGAGCAGTTCTTC
.	TRBD2	TRBV7-9	TRBJ2-1	CASSPITSGIPNSYNEQFF	TGTGCCAGCAGCCCGATAACTAGCGGGATTCCAAACTCCTACAATGAGCAGTTCTTC
.	.	TRBV5-4	TRBJ1-2	CASSLGRTTQRGYTF	TGTGCCAGCAGCTTGGGGAGGACGACCCAGCGGGGCTACACCTTC
.	.	TRBV11-2	TRBJ1-3	CASSLGASGARGNTIYF	TGTGCCAGCAGCTTAGGAGCCTCAGGCGCCCGGGGAAACACCATATATTTT
.	TRBD2	TRBV5-6	TRBJ2-7	CASSSNRDYDYEQYF	TGTGCCAGCAGCTCAAACCGGGACTACGACTACGAGCAGTACTTC
.	.	TRBV5-6	TRBJ1-4	CASSFGRPNEKLFF	TGTGCCAGCAGCTTTGGGAGACCTAATGAAAAACTGTTTTTT
.	.	TRBV18	TRBJ2-7	CASSPWHHYEQYF	TGTGCCAGCTCACCATGGCACCACTACGAGCAGTACTTC
few	TRBD1	TRBV19	TRBJ2-1	CASRRDREEHEQFF	TGTGCCAGTAGACGGGACAGGGAAGAGCATGAGCAGTTCTTC
.	TRBD1	TRBV6-6	TRBJ2-4	CASSPTGYDKNIQYF	TGTGCCAGCAGCCCGACAGGGTACGACAAAAACATTCAGTACTTC
.	TRBD1	TRBV5-1	TRBJ1-1	CASSFATGYTEAFF	TGCGCCAGCAGCTTCGCGACAGGGTACACTGAAGCTTTCTTT
once	.	TRBV7-8	TRBJ2-3	CASTTYTGYTDTQYF	TGTGCCAGCACGACTTACACCGGATACACAGATACGCAGTATTTT
.	.	TRBV7-9	TRBJ2-3	CASIEGGTDTQYF	TGTGCCAGCATCGAGGGGGGCACAGATACGCAGTATTTT
few	.	TRBV19	TRBJ1-5	CASSLATAQGQPQHF	TGTGCCAGTAGCCTAGCAACTGCACAGGGACAGCCCCAGCATTTT
.	.	TRBV19	TRBJ1-2	CASSIDASAVTGGYTF	TGTGCCAGTAGTATAGATGCGTCGGCGGTCACCGGCGGCTACACCTTC
.	TRBD2	TRBV11-2	TRBJ2-2	CASKSLLTSGRAAGGELFF	TGTGCCAGCAAGAGCTTGCTGACTAGCGGGAGGGCCGCGGGCGGGGAGCTGTTTTTT
.	.	TRBV30	TRBJ2-4	CAWRDYQNIQYF	TGTGCCTGGAGAGACTACCAAAACATTCAGTACTTC
.	TRBD1	TRBV7-9	TRBJ2-2	CASSPPSGQGTAGELFF	TGTGCCAGCAGCCCCCCCAGCGGACAGGGTACAGCCGGGGAGCTGTTTTTT
.	.	TRBV7-2	TRBJ2-5	CASSLVSGETQYF	TGTGCCAGCAGCTTAGTGTCAGGGGAGACCCAGTACTTC
few	.	TRBV19	TRBJ1-2	CASSIQGLIFYGYTF	TGTGCCAGTAGTATACAGGGACTGATTTTCTATGGCTACACCTTC
.	TRBD1	TRBV7-9	TRBJ1-2	CASSPQDRGFGYTF	TGTGCCAGCAGCCCCCAGGACAGGGGGTTTGGCTACACCTTC
.	.	TRBV21-1	TRBJ1-5	CASSSRPRDTSFQPQHF	TGTGCCAGCAGCTCCAGACCCCGGGACACATCTTTTCAGCCCCAGCATTTT
.	.	TRBV5-1	TRBJ2-3	CASSLVQATDTQYF	TGCGCCAGCAGCTTGGTCCAGGCCACAGATACGCAGTATTTT
.	.	TRBV9	TRBJ2-1	CASSVLEESGQFF	TGTGCCAGCAGCGTATTAGAAGAAAGTGGGCAGTTCTTC
.	.	TRBV12-3/TRBV12-4	TRBJ1-1	CASSPGRTEAFF	TGTGCCAGCAGCCCTGGGCGTACTGAAGCTTTCTTT
.	.	TRBV19	TRBJ1-5	CASSIDLDQPQHF	TGTGCCAGTAGTATAGATCTCGATCAGCCCCAGCATTTT
.	.	TRBV12-3/TRBV12-4	TRBJ1-1	CASSYFRSTEAFF	TGTGCCAGCAGTTATTTCAGGTCCACTGAAGCTTTCTTT
.	TRBD1	TRBV5-1	TRBJ1-2	CASTKSRDSYGYTF	TGCGCCAGCACCAAATCCCGGGACAGCTATGGCTACACCTTC